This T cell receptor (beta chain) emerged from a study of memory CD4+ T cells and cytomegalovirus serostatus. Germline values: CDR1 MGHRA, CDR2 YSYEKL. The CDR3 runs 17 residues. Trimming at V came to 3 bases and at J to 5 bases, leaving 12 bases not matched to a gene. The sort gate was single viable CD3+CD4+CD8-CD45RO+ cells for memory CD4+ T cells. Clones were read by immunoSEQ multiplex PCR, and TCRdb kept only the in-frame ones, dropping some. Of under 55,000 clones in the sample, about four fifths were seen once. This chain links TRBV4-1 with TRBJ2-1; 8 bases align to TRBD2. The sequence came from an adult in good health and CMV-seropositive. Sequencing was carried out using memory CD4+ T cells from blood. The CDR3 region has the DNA TGCGCCAGCAGCCAGGGGTCCGGGGGGGCCCCCAACAATGAGCAGTTCTTC. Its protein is CASSQGSGGAPNNEQFF.